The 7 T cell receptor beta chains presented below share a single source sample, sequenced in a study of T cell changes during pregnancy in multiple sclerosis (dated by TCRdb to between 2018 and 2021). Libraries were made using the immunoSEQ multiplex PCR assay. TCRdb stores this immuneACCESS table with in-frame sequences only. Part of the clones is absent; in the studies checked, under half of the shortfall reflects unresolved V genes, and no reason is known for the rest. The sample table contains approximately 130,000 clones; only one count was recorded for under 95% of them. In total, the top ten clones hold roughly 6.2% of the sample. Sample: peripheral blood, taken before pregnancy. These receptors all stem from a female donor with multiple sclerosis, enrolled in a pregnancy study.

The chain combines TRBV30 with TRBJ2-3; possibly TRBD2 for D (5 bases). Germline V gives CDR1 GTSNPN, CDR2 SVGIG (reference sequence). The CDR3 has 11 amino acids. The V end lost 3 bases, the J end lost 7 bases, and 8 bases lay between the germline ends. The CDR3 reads CAWRPGNTQYF. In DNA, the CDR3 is TGTGCCTGGAGGCCGGGAAATACGCAGTATTTT.

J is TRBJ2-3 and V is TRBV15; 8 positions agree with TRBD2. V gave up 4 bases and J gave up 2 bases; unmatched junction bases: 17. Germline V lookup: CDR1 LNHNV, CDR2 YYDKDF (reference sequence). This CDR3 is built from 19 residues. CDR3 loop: CATSKSRGAPLLNTDTQYF. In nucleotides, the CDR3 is TGTGCCACCAGCAAATCGCGGGGGGCCCCCCTATTGAACACAGATACGCAGTATTTT.

The CDR3 DNA is TGTGCCAGCAGTCCCGGGACAGGGGCGGATACGCAGTATTTT. Residues: CASSPGTGADTQYF. This chain connects TRBV6-1 to TRBJ2-3; 10 nucleotides align to TRBD1. The CDR3 sequence is 14 residues long. Per germline, CDR1 MNHNS and CDR2 SASEGT. V lost 5 bases, J lost 6 bases, and 5 bases stayed unmatched.

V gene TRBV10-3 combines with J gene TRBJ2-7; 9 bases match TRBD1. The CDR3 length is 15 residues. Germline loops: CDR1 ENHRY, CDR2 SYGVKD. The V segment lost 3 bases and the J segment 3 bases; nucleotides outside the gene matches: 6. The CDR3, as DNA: TGTGCCATCAGTGACCGGGACAGGGTAAGCTACGAGCAGTACTTC. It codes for CAISDRDRVSYEQYF.

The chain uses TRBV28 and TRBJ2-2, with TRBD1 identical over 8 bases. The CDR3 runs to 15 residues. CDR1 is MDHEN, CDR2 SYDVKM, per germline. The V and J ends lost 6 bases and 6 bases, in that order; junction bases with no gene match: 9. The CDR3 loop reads CASSMTGVRAGELFF. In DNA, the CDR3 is TGTGCCAGCAGCATGACAGGGGTACGGGCCGGGGAGCTGTTTTTT.

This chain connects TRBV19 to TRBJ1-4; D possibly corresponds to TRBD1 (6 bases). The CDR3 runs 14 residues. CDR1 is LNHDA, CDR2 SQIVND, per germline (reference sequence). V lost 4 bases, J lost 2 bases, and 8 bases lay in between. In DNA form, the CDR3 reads TGTGCCAGTAGTAACGACAGGACTAATGAAAAACTGTTTTTT. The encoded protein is CASSNDRTNEKLFF.

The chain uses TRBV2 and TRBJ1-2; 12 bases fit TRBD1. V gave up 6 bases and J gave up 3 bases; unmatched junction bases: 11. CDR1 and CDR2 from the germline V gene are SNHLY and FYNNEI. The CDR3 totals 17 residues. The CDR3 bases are TGTGCCAGCAGGGGACAGGGGGCTTTAACTTCTTACTATGGCTACACCTTC. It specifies CASRGQGALTSYYGYTF.